The rows below give T cell receptor beta chains drawn from one sample of a study of neurological immune-mediated disorders. Each CDR3 protein is one row after TCRdb ran MiXCR on the 5' RACE reads. The sample contains about 50,000 distinct CDR3 sequences, approximately 10% of which appear only once. Sequenced: PBMCs. The origin of the receptors is a woman aged 40 to 50 with HTLV-1-associated myelopathy (HAM/TSP). Each CDR3 is given with its conserved first and last residue. D genes are given only for firm matches. Clone size, where shown, is once, few, many, or a class for clones that have expanded.

>many|TRBV14|.|TRBJ2-1
TGTGCCAGCAGCCCCCAGCGCGGAGGGCACAATGAGCAGTTCTTC
CASSPQRGGHNEQFF
>many|TRBV12-3/TRBV12-4|TRBD1|TRBJ1-5
TGTGCCAGCAGCTGGGCCGGGACAGAATTAAATCAGCCCCAGCATTTT
CASSWAGTELNQPQHF
>many|TRBV5-1|.|TRBJ1-3
TGCGCCAGCAGCTTAGAGGGACGTCCTGGAAACACCATATATTTT
CASSLEGRPGNTIYF
>many|TRBV6-6|.|TRBJ2-3
TGTGCCAGCAGTTACCCATTTGCAGACAGCACAGATACGCAGTATTTT
CASSYPFADSTDTQYF
>.|TRBV20-1|.|TRBJ1-1
TGCAGTGCGGGGGGACGGAACACTGAAGCTTTCTTT
CSAGGRNTEAFF
>many|TRBV5-1|TRBD1|TRBJ2-7
TGCGCCAGCAGCTCCGGGACAGGGGGCGAGCAGTACTTC
CASSSGTGGEQYF
>many|TRBV29-1|.|TRBJ2-1
TGCAGCGCCCCGGGCCACTTCAATGAGCAGTTCTTC
CSAPGHFNEQFF
>many|TRBV18|TRBD2|TRBJ2-7
TGTGCCAGCTCACCGCTGGGAGCGGGGGGTACCTACGAGCAGTACTTC
CASSPLGAGGTYEQYF
>many|TRBV5-1|TRBD2|TRBJ2-4
TGCGCCAGCAGCTTGGACCCGGCGGGGAGGGGAGGCAAAAACATTCAGTACTTC
CASSLDPAGRGGKNIQYF
>many|TRBV12-3/TRBV12-4|TRBD1|TRBJ1-4
TGTGCCAGCAGTTTCCCCCGACAGGGGATCGGAAAACTGTTTTTT
CASSFPRQGIGKLFF
>many|TRBV27|.|TRBJ2-3
TGTGCCAGCAAGAATGACAGGGAGGGAGATACGCAGTATTTT
CASKNDREGDTQYF
>many|TRBV4-3|TRBD2|TRBJ2-1
TGCGCCAGCAGCCAGTCCCTAGCGGGGGGGCCGGGGGAGCAGTTCTTC
CASSQSLAGGPGEQFF
>many|TRBV29-1|TRBD1|TRBJ2-5
TGCAGCGTCGGGATCGACAGGGCTGGGGAGACCCAGTACTTC
CSVGIDRAGETQYF
>many|TRBV6-6|.|TRBJ1-1
TGTGCCAGCAGTTCCCGGGGAGGTGATACTGAAGCTTTCTTT
CASSSRGGDTEAFF
>few|TRBV6-5|.|TRBJ1-1
TGTGCCAGCCGTAGGGGGGGAGGCACTGAAGCTTTCTTT
CASRRGGGTEAFF
>.|TRBV4-2|.|TRBJ2-3
TGTGCCAGCAGCCAAGTGAAGGCAGATACGCAGTATTTT
CASSQVKADTQYF
>many|TRBV20-1|.|TRBJ2-1
TGCAGTGCTCCTTCGGTCTCCTTCAATGAGCAGTTCTTC
CSAPSVSFNEQFF
>many|TRBV18|.|TRBJ1-5
TGTGCCAGCTCACCTCTTAAGGGTCAGCCCCAGCATTTT
CASSPLKGQPQHF
>many|TRBV6-2/TRBV6-3|TRBD1|TRBJ1-5
TGTGCCAGCAGTTACACAGGGGACGGCAATCAGCCCCAGCATTTT
CASSYTGDGNQPQHF
>.|TRBV13|.|TRBJ1-1
.
CASSFYICRAFANTEAFF
>many|TRBV4-1|.|TRBJ1-2
TGCGCCAGCAGCCGATTGGGTACTCGGGGAACTAACTATGGCTACACCTTC
CASSRLGTRGTNYGYTF
>.|TRBV6-1|.|TRBJ2-3
TGTGCCAGCAGACGGACAGGGAGGGTTGGCACAGATACGCAGTATTTT
CASRRTGRVGTDTQYF
>many|TRBV12-3/TRBV12-4|.|TRBJ1-5
TGTGCCAGCAGTTTGACAGGTAATCAGCCCCAGCATTTT
CASSLTGNQPQHF
>many|TRBV9|.|TRBJ2-7
TGTGCCAGCAGCGTAGGGGCGCAGAGCTCCTACGAGCAGTACTTC
CASSVGAQSSYEQYF
>many|TRBV20-1|.|TRBJ2-1
TGCAGTGCTAGGATTCGGACAGAGACCCATGAGCAGTTCTTC
CSARIRTETHEQFF
>many|TRBV3-1|.|TRBJ2-7
TGTGCCAGCAGCCGAGGGCTAGCCCCCTACGAGCAGTACTTC
CASSRGLAPYEQYF
>many|TRBV12-3/TRBV12-4|.|TRBJ2-2
TGTGCCAGCCCTAAAACTGCCACCGGGGAGCTGTTTTTT
CASPKTATGELFF
>.|TRBV30|.|TRBJ2-7
TGTGCCTGGAGTGTACCGGGGAGCAGCCCCTACGAGCAGTACTTC
CAWSVPGSSPYEQYF
>.|TRBV7-6|TRBD2|TRBJ2-2
TGTGCCAGCAGCTTCACTGTAGCGGGGGGGGCATACACCGGGGAGCTGTTTTTT
CASSFTVAGGAYTGELFF
>many|TRBV12-3/TRBV12-4|.|TRBJ2-2
TGTGCCAGCGGCGACAGCAACACCGGGGAGCTGTTTTTT
CASGDSNTGELFF
>.|TRBV20-1|.|TRBJ2-5
TGCAGTGCTAGAGATCGACGGAGCCTTTGGACCCAGTACTTC
CSARDRRSLWTQYF
>many|TRBV7-4|.|TRBJ1-5
TGTGCCAGCAGCGACCGGGACGCCGGCGGATTT
CASSDRDAGGF
>many|TRBV27|.|TRBJ2-2
TGTGCCAGCAGTTTATCTCGCTTGCACGGGGAGCTGTTTTTT
CASSLSRLHGELFF
>many|TRBV11-2|.|TRBJ2-3
TGTGCCAGCAGTAGCACAGATACGCAGTATTTT
CASSSTDTQYF
>many|TRBV3-1|.|TRBJ2-7
TGTGCCAGCAGCCAATTCCCCAGCTCCTACGAGCAGTACTTC
CASSQFPSSYEQYF
>.|TRBV29-1|.|TRBJ2-5
TGCAGTTCACTGATGGCCGCAGGGGCAATAGGTTCTACCCAGTACTTC
CSSLMAAGAIGSTQYF
>many|TRBV29-1|.|TRBJ2-2
TGCAGCGTTGAATCCGGTGGGGAGCTGTTTTTT
CSVESGGELFF
>many|TRBV7-8|.|TRBJ2-1
TGTGCCAGCAGCTTAGCGTTCCGGCAGGGGCCCTACAATGAGCAGTTCTTC
CASSLAFRQGPYNEQFF
>many|TRBV5-1|.|TRBJ2-7
TGCGCCAGCAGCCGGGACTGGGGTCCTATCTACGAGCAGTACTTC
CASSRDWGPIYEQYF
>many|TRBV6-5|TRBD1|TRBJ2-7
TGTGCCAGCAGTCGTAAAGGGGGCCACGAGCAGTACTTC
CASSRKGGHEQYF
>many|TRBV2|.|TRBJ2-5
TGTGCCAGCGGAAGGGGTCGTTCAGAGACCCAGTACTTC
CASGRGRSETQYF
>many|TRBV9|.|TRBJ2-5
TGTGCCAGCAGCGTAGGCCGGTCGGAGACCCAGTACTTC
CASSVGRSETQYF
>.|TRBV5-1|.|TRBJ2-3
TGCGCCAGCAGCTCGTTTATTCCAGATACGCAGTATTTT
CASSSFIPDTQYF
>many|TRBV5-6|TRBD2|TRBJ2-3
TGTGCCAGCAGCTCCCTAGCGGGGAGCACAGATACGCAGTATTTT
CASSSLAGSTDTQYF
>many|TRBV11-3|.|TRBJ1-3
TGTGCCAGCAGCCTAAGGGCCGGAAGCTCTGGAAACACCATATATTTT
CASSLRAGSSGNTIYF
>many|TRBV10-3|TRBD1|TRBJ1-3
TGTGCCATCAGTTTCGACAGGGGCTCTGGAAACACCATATATTTT
CAISFDRGSGNTIYF
>many|TRBV6-2/TRBV6-3|TRBD2|TRBJ2-7
TGTGCCAGCAGACCGCTAGCGGTCTACGAGCAGTACTTC
CASRPLAVYEQYF
>many|TRBV11-3|.|TRBJ2-2
TGTGCCAGCAGCTTAGACAGTGCTAACACCGGGGAGCTGTTTTTT
CASSLDSANTGELFF
>many|TRBV5-1|.|TRBJ1-1
TGCGCCAGCAGCGACCGCACAGGGTACACTGAAGCTTTCTTT
CASSDRTGYTEAFF
>many|TRBV5-1|.|TRBJ2-7
TGCGCCAGCAGCTTAGAGGGTTCTCACTACGAGCAGTACTTC
CASSLEGSHYEQYF
>many|TRBV12-3/TRBV12-4|.|TRBJ2-2
TGTGCCAGCAGTTTATGGTCGGATAGGGCAGGCGGGGAGCTGTTTTTT
CASSLWSDRAGGELFF
>many|TRBV15|.|TRBJ2-3
TGTGCCACCAGCAGAGGACAGGCCATCACAGATACGCAGTATTTT
CATSRGQAITDTQYF